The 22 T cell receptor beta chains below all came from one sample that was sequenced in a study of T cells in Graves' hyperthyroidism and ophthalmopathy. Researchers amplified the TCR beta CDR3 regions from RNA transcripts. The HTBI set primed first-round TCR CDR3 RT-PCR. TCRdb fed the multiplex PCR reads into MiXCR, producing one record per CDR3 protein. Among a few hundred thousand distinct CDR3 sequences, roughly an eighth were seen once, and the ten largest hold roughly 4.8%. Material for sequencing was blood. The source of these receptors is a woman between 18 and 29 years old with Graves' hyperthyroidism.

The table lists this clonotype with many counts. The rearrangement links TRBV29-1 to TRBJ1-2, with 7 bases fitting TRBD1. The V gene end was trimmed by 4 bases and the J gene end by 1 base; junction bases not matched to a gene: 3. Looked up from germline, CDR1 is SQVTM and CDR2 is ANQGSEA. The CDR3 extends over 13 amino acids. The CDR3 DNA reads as TGCAGCGTTGGCCAGGGGGGTAACTATGGCTACACCTTC. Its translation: CSVGQGGNYGYTF. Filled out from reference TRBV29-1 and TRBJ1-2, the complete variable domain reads SAVISQKPSRDICQRGTSLTIQCQVDSQVTMMFWYRQQPGQSLTLIATANQGSEATYESGFVIDKFPISRPNLTFSTLTVSNMSPEDSSIYLCSVGQGGNYGYTFGSGTRLTVV.

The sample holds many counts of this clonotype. The CDR3 here is CSARPSSGRYNEQYF. In DNA form, the CDR3 reads TGCAGCGCACGCCCTTCTAGCGGGAGGTACAACGAGCAGTACTTC. The chain employs TRBV29-1 and TRBJ2-7, with 11 nucleotides matching TRBD2. This CDR3 spans 15 amino acids. V shed 7 bases, J shed 5 bases, and the junction held 13 bases outside the gene matches. CDR1 and CDR2 from the germline V gene are SQVTM and ANQGSEA.

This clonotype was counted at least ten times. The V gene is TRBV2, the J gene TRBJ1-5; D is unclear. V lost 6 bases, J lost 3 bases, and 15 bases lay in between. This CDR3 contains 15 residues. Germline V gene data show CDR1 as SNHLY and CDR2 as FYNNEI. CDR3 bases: TGTGCCAGCAGATCTGGCACAGCTTCCAATCAGCCCCAGCATTTT. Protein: CASRSGTASNQPQHF. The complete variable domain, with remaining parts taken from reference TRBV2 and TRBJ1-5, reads EPEVTQTPSHQVTQMGQEVILRCVPISNHLYFYWYRQILGQKVEFLVSFYNNEISEKSEIFDDQFSVERPDGSNFTLKIRSTKLEDSAMYFCASRSGTASNQPQHFGDGTRLSIL.

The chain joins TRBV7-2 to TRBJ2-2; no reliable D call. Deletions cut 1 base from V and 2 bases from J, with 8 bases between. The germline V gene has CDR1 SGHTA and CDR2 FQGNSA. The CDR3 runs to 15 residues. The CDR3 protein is CASSLVQINTGELFF. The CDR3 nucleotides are TGTGCCAGCAGCTTAGTCCAGATTAACACCGGGGAGCTGTTTTTT.

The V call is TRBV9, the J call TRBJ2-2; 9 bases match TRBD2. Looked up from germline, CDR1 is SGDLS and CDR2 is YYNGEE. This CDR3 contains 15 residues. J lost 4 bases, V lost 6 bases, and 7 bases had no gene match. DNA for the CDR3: TGTGCCAGCACGTCCCGGACTAGCGCCACCGGGGAGCTGTTTTTT. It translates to CASTSRTSATGELFF.

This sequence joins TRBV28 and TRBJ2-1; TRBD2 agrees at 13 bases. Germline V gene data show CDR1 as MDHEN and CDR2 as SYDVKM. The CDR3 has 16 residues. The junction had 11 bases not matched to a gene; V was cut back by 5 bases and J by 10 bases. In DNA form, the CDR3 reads TGTGCCAGCAGTCAACTAGCGGGAGGGCCGGCGGTAGAGCAGTTCTTC. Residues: CASSQLAGGPAVEQFF.

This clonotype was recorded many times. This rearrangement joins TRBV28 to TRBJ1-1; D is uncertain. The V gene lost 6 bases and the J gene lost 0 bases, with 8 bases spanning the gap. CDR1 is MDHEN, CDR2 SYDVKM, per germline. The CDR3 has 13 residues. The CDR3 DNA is TGTGCCAGCAGGGAAATCATGAACACTGAAGCTTTCTTT. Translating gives CASREIMNTEAFF.

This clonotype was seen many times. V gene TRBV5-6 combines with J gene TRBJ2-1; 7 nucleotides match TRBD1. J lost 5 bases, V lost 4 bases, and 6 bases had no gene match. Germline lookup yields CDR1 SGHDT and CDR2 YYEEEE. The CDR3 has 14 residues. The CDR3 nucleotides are TGTGCCAGCAGCACAGGGGACAGACACAATGAGCAGTTCTTC. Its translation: CASSTGDRHNEQFF.

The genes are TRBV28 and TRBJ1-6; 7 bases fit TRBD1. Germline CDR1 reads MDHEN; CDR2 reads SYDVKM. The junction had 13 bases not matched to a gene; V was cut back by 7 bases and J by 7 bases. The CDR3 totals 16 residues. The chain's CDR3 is CASNLHRGGRNSPLHF. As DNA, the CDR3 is TGTGCCAGCAACCTACACAGGGGTGGTCGAAATTCACCCCTCCACTTT.

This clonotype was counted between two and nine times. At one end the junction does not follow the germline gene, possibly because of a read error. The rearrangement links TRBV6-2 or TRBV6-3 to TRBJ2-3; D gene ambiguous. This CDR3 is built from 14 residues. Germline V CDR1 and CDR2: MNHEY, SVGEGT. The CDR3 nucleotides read TGTGCCAACAGTTTAACCCCCGGCACAGATACGCAGTATTTT. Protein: CANSLTPGTDTQYF.

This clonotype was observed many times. Here the CDR3 reads CASSLGYGQRTSYEQYF. The DNA for the CDR3 is TGTGCCAGCAGCTTAGGCTACGGCCAGCGGACCTCCTACGAGCAGTACTTC. This chain links TRBV7-6 with TRBJ2-7, with D possibly matching TRBD2 (5 bases). V dropped 1 base and J dropped 0 bases, with 16 bases sitting between them. CDR3 length: 17 residues. The V gene's germline CDR1 is SGHVS and CDR2 FNYEAQ.

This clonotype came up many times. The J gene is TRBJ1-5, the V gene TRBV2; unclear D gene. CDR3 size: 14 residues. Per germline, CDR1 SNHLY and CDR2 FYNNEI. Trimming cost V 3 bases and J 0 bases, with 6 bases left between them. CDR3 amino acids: CASSDPYSNQPQHF. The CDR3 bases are TGTGCCAGCAGTGATCCCTATAGCAATCAGCCCCAGCATTTT.

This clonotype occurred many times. As DNA, the CDR3 is TGTGCCAGCAGTGACAGGGTTCACAATGAGCAGTTCTTC. Translation: CASSDRVHNEQFF. The V gene is TRBV6-2 or TRBV6-3, the J gene TRBJ2-1; 7 bases align to TRBD1. The V gene end was trimmed by 5 bases and the J gene end by 5 bases; junction bases not matched to a gene: 3. The CDR3 loop spans 13 amino acids. Germline V gene data show CDR1 as MNHEY and CDR2 as SVGEGT.

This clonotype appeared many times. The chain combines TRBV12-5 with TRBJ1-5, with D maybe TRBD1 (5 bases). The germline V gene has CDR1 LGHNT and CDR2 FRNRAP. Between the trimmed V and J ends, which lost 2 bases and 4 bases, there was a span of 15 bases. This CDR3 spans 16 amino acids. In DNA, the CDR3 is TGTGCTAGTGGTTTGCTGTTCCCGGGGGGAAATCAGCCCCAGCATTTT. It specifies CASGLLFPGGNQPQHF.

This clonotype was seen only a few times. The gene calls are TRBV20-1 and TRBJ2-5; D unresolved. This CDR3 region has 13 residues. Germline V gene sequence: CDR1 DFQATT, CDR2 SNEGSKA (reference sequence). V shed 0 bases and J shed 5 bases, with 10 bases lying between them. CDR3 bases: TGCAGTGCTAGAGATGCCTATTCGGAGACCCAGTACTTC. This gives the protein CSARDAYSETQYF.

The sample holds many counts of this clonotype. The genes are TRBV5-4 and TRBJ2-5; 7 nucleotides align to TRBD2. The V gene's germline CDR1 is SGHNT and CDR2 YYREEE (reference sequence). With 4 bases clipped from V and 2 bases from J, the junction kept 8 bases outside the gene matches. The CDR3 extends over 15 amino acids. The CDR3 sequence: CASSLPASGQETQYF. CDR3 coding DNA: TGTGCCAGCAGCCTCCCGGCTAGCGGACAAGAGACCCAGTACTTC.

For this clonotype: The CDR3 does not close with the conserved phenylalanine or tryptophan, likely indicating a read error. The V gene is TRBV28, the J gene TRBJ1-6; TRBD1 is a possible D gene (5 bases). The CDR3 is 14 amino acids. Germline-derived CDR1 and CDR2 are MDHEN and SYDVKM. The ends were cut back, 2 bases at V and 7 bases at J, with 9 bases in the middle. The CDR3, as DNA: TGTGCCAGCAGTTTAGGGGCCGCAAATTCACCCCTCCACTCT. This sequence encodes CASSLGAANSPLHS.

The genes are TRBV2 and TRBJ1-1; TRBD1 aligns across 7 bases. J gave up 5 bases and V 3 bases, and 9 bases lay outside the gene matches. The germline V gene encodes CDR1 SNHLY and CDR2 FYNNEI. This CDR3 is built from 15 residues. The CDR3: CASSEEGAMRTEAFF. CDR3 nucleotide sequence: TGTGCCAGCAGTGAGGAGGGGGCAATGAGAACTGAAGCTTTCTTT.

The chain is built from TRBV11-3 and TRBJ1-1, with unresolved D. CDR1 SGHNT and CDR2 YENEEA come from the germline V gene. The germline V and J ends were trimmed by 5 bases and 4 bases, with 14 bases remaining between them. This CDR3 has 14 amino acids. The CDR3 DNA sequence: TGTGCCAGCAGCGCTACTCGGGCTCCCACTGAAGCTTTCTTT. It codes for CASSATRAPTEAFF.

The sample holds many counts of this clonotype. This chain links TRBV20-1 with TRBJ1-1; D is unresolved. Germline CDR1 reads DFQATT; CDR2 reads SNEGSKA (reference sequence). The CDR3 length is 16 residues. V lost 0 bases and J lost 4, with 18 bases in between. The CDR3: CSARDRERGGGTEAFF. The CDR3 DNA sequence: TGCAGTGCTAGAGATAGGGAGAGAGGAGGAGGCACTGAAGCTTTCTTT.

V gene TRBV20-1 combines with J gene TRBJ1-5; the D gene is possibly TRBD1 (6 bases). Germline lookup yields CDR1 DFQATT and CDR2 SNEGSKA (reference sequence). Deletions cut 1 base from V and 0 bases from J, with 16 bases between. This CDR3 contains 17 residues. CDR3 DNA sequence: TGCAGTGCTAGAGTTCGGGGGGCGGCTTCTAGCAATCAGCCCCAGCATTTT. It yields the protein CSARVRGAASSNQPQHF.

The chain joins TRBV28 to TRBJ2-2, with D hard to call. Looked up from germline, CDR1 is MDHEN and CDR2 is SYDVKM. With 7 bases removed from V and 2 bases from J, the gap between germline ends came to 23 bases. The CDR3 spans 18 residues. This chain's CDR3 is CASITPRAVNPNTGELFF. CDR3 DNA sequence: TGTGCCAGCATCACCCCCCGGGCCGTCAACCCTAACACCGGGGAGCTGTTTTTT.